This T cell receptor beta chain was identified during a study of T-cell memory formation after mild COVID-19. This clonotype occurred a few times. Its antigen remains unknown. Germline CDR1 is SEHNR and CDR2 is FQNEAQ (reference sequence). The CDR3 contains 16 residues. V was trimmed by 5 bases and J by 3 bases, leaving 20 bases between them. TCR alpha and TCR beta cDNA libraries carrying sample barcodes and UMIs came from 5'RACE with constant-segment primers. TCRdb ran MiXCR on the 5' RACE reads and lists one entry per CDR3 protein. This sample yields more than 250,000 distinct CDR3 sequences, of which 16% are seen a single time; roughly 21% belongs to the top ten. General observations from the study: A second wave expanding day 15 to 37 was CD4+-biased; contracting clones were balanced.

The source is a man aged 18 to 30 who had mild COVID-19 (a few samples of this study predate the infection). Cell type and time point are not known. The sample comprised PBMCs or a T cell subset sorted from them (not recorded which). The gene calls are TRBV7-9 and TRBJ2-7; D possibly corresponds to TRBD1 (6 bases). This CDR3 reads CASSTLGGGQFYEQYF. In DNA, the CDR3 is TGTGCCAGCAGCACACTAGGCGGAGGACAGTTCTACGAGCAGTACTTC.